Each of the 25 T cell receptor beta chains below was sequenced from the same sample in a study of T cell responses to AZD1222 COVID-19 vaccine. Profiling relied on immunoSEQ multiplex PCR, and the TCRdb table lists in-frame clones only, not all of them. Of 150,000 or so clones in the sample, about 91% were seen once. This specimen was peripheral blood, taken on day 0 of AZD1222 vaccination. Receptors originate from an adult in good health.

This sequence joins TRBV6-5 and TRBJ2-1; D perhaps matches TRBD1 (6 bases). V was clipped by 2 bases and J by 12 bases, with 14 bases between them. CDR3 length equals 13 residues. Germline V gives CDR1 MNHEY, CDR2 SVGAGI. The CDR3 sequence: CASSYEGTMAQFF. CDR3 bases: TGTGCCAGCAGTTACGAGGGGACAATGGCGCAGTTCTTC.

The V call is TRBV11-2, the J call TRBJ2-2; D call uncertain. Germline V CDR1 and CDR2: SGHAT, FQNNGV. The CDR3 covers 14 residues. The V gene lost 2 bases and the J gene lost 4 bases, with 8 bases spanning the gap. The CDR3 region is CASSLIGITGELFF. DNA for the CDR3: TGTGCCAGCAGCTTAATAGGAATCACCGGGGAGCTGTTTTTT.

The chain joins TRBV27 to TRBJ2-7, with D uncertain. The CDR3 spans 13 residues. CDR1 and CDR2 (germline): MNHEY, SMNVEV (reference sequence). Deletions cut 3 bases from V and 6 bases from J, with 12 bases between. In DNA, the CDR3 is TGTGCCAGCAGTTTTGGGGTGTTCGGCGAGCAGTACTTC. Translation: CASSFGVFGEQYF.

V is TRBV5-4 and J is TRBJ2-7; a weak D match, TRBD2 (6 bases). CDR3 length equals 15 residues. Looked up from germline, CDR1 is SGHNT and CDR2 is YYREEE (reference sequence). Between the trimmed V and J ends, which lost 2 bases and 2 bases, there was a span of 14 bases. The chain's CDR3 is CASSFAGSITYEQYF. The CDR3 DNA reads as TGTGCCAGCAGCTTTGCGGGGTCGATAACCTACGAGCAGTACTTC.

V gene TRBV30 combines with J gene TRBJ1-3, with a tentative D call TRBD1 (5 bases). Trimming shortened V by 8 bases and J by 0 bases, and 11 bases separated the two germline ends. Germline lookup yields CDR1 GTSNPN and CDR2 SVGIG (reference sequence). The CDR3 has 13 amino acids. CDR3 sequence: CAGYRHSGNTIYF. The CDR3 coding sequence is TGTGCCGGGTACAGGCACTCTGGAAACACCATATATTTT.

The chain uses TRBV27 and TRBJ2-3, with 13 positions matching TRBD2. V shed 5 bases and J 3 bases; nucleotides not matched to a gene: 5. This CDR3 is built from 16 residues. Germline V CDR1 and CDR2: MNHEY, SMNVEV (reference sequence). DNA for the CDR3: TGTGCCAGCAGTGCCCGGACTAGCGGGAGAACAGATACGCAGTATTTT. Protein sequence: CASSARTSGRTDTQYF.

The V and J genes are TRBV6-4 and TRBJ2-1; a weak D match, TRBD2 (6 bases). In germline, CDR1 is MRHNA, CDR2 SNTAGT. The CDR3 is made up of 15 amino acids. The V gene lost 3 bases and the J gene lost 5 bases, with 14 bases spanning the gap. The CDR3 nucleotides are TGTGCCAGCAGTGAAGTGGGGACTCTTCACAATGAGCAGTTCTTC. It codes for CASSEVGTLHNEQFF.

V usage is TRBV6-5 and J usage is TRBJ2-7; 7 positions agree with TRBD2. The junction had 7 bases not matched to a gene; V was cut back by 10 bases and J by 1 base. The CDR3 spans 13 residues. Germline V gene lookup returns CDR1 MNHEY and CDR2 SVGAGI. CDR3 sequence (DNA): TGTGCCACCGCGGGGGAGGGTTCCTACGAGCAGTACTTC. Amino acid sequence: CATAGEGSYEQYF.

This clone was seen only once. V and J are TRBV7-2 and TRBJ1-2; D perhaps matches TRBD1 (5 bases). The CDR3 has 14 amino acids. V was clipped by 5 bases and J by 8 bases, with 18 bases between them. CDR1 is SGHTA and CDR2 is FQGNSA in the germline V gene. CDR3 sequence (DNA): TGTGCCAGCAGCCAAACGGGACGGTCGGACGGCTACACCTTC. It is translated as CASSQTGRSDGYTF.

The V call is TRBV4-3, the J call TRBJ2-1; 7 nucleotides line up with TRBD1. Germline CDR1 reads LGHNA; CDR2 reads YSLEER. CDR3 length equals 16 residues. Germline trimming cut 0 bases from V and 7 bases from J; bases unmatched to any gene: 9. This CDR3 reads CASSQDQGVLGNEQFF. The CDR3 nucleotides read TGCGCCAGCAGCCAAGATCAGGGGGTACTGGGGAATGAGCAGTTCTTC.

The chain has TRBV30 and TRBJ1-2; no reliable D call. Germline V CDR1 and CDR2: GTSNPN, SVGIG (reference sequence). With 2 bases removed from V and 7 bases from J, the gap between germline ends came to 14 bases. The length of the CDR3 is 13 residues. CDR3 in amino acids: CAWSSAGNGGYTF. CDR3 nucleotide sequence: TGTGCCTGGAGTAGTGCGGGGAATGGTGGCTACACCTTC.

This chain uses TRBV19 with TRBJ1-2, with TRBD1 as a possible D gene (6 bases). Germline CDR1 and CDR2: LNHDA and SQIVND (reference sequence). This CDR3 contains 14 residues. Trimming shortened V by 3 bases and J by 3 bases, and 11 bases separated the two germline ends. The CDR3 spells CASSIQQGYYGYTF. CDR3 nucleotide sequence: TGTGCCAGTAGTATCCAACAGGGATACTATGGCTACACCTTC. The full variable domain, completed using reference TRBV19 and TRBJ1-2, is DGGITQSPKYLFRKEGQNVTLSCEQNLNHDAMYWYRQDPGQGLRLIYYSQIVNDFQKGDIAEGYSVSREKKESFPLTVTSAQKNPTAFYLCASSIQQGYYGYTFGSGTRLTVV.

The chain has TRBV19 and TRBJ2-2; D is undetermined. V was clipped by 0 bases and J by 4 bases, with 15 bases between them. CDR1 and CDR2 (germline): LNHDA, SQIVND (reference sequence). The CDR3 sequence is 17 residues long. DNA of the CDR3: TGTGCCAGTAGTATAGATTACTGGTTCACCGGCACCGGGGAGCTGTTTTTT. Translated: CASSIDYWFTGTGELFF.

J is TRBJ2-1 and V is TRBV25-1; D possibly corresponds to TRBD2 (5 bases). The CDR3 runs 15 residues. Germline-derived CDR1 and CDR2 are MGHDK and SYGVNS. Trimming left V 7 bases short and J 0 bases short, with 13 bases between. Here the CDR3 reads CASTLGGSSYNEQFF. Written as DNA, the CDR3 is TGTGCCAGCACTCTGGGTGGGAGCTCCTACAATGAGCAGTTCTTC.

Only one count was recorded for this clone. This rearrangement joins TRBV7-9 to TRBJ2-1; the match to TRBD2 covers 8 bases. The CDR3 spans 15 residues. V shed 2 bases and J 3 bases; nucleotides not matched to a gene: 3. Germline V lookup: CDR1 SEHNR, CDR2 FQNEAQ (reference sequence). The CDR3 protein is CASSLPGGLYNEQFF. The CDR3 coding sequence is TGTGCCAGCAGCTTACCGGGGGGGCTCTACAATGAGCAGTTCTTC.

V usage is TRBV6-5 and J usage is TRBJ2-1; the match to TRBD2 covers 8 bases. Unmatched junction bases numbered 6, after V lost 3 bases and J lost 5 bases. Looked up from germline, CDR1 is MNHEY and CDR2 is SVGAGI. There are 15 residues in the CDR3. The CDR3 sequence: CASSYSVAGNNEQFF. The CDR3 coding sequence is TGTGCCAGCAGTTATTCGGTAGCGGGAAACAATGAGCAGTTCTTC.

On this clone itself: The identical CDR3 is also encoded by other nucleotide sequences in the sample. The genes are TRBV27 and TRBJ1-2, with D perhaps matching TRBD1 (5 bases). V was pared by 3 bases and J by 2 bases, with 7 bases between. Germline CDR1 MNHEY, CDR2 SMNVEV (reference sequence). This CDR3 spans 13 amino acids. CDR3 nucleotide sequence: TGTGCCAGCAGTTTTGGGGGGAACTATGGCTACACCTTC. Its translation is CASSFGGNYGYTF.

CDR3 bases: TGTGCCATCAGTGTTGGGGGAACCTACGAGCAGTACTTC. Amino acids: CAISVGGTYEQYF. V gene TRBV10-3 combines with J gene TRBJ2-7; D possibly matches TRBD1 or TRBD2 (5 bases each). The CDR3 is 13 amino acids. V was shortened by 4 bases and J by 2 bases, with 9 bases between the two germline ends. In germline, CDR1 is ENHRY, CDR2 SYGVKD.

V usage is TRBV5-6 and J usage is TRBJ1-5, with D hard to call. The V gene's germline CDR1 is SGHDT and CDR2 YYEEEE. V was trimmed by 1 base and J by 5 bases, leaving 7 bases between them. CDR3 length equals 13 residues. The CDR3 loop reads CASSLYSDQPQHF. For the CDR3, the DNA is TGTGCCAGCAGCTTGTACTCTGATCAGCCCCAGCATTTT.

This sequence joins TRBV4-3 and TRBJ1-1, with D possibly matching TRBD1 (5 bases). Germline lookup yields CDR1 LGHNA and CDR2 YSLEER. This CDR3 is 17 amino acids long. Trimming removed 1 base from V and 3 bases from J, with 18 bases in between. The CDR3 reads CASSQVWGGTEDTEAFF. The CDR3, as DNA: TGCGCCAGCAGCCAAGTCTGGGGGGGGACGGAGGACACTGAAGCTTTCTTT.

This clone was seen just once. This CDR3 reads CASSQGWANEKLFF. The CDR3 nucleotides are TGTGCCAGTAGCCAGGGATGGGCTAATGAAAAACTGTTTTTT. This rearrangement joins TRBV19 to TRBJ1-4; weak D call: TRBD1 (5 bases). The V gene lost 6 bases and the J gene lost 3 bases, with 11 bases spanning the gap. CDR3 length: 14 residues. From germline, CDR1 is LNHDA and CDR2 SQIVND (reference sequence).

The chain employs TRBV5-5 and TRBJ2-2; D tentatively fits TRBD1 or TRBD2 (5 bases each). With 4 bases removed from V and 4 bases from J, the gap between germline ends came to 11 bases. This CDR3 contains 14 residues. CDR1 is SGHKS, CDR2 YYEKEE, per germline (reference sequence). CDR3 amino acids: CASSPDGATGELFF. The CDR3 DNA is TGTGCCAGCAGCCCCGACGGGGCCACCGGGGAGCTGTTTTTT.

This chain joins TRBV19 and TRBJ2-1; D perhaps matches TRBD1 (8 bases). CDR3 size: 18 residues. Trimming pared 2 bases from V and 6 bases from J, leaving 23 bases between. CDR1 is LNHDA, CDR2 SQIVND, per germline (reference sequence). CDR3: CASSIPNHLDREGNEQFF. The DNA for the CDR3 is TGTGCCAGTAGTATACCCAACCATTTGGACAGGGAGGGCAATGAGCAGTTCTTC.

The chain carries TRBV18 and TRBJ2-7; D may match TRBD1 or TRBD2 (5 bases each). Trimming removed 6 bases from V and 0 bases from J, with 6 bases in between. The CDR3 consists of 12 residues. Looked up from germline, CDR1 is KGHSH and CDR2 is LQKENI. CDR3 DNA sequence: TGTGCCAGCTCGGGGGACTCCTACGAGCAGTACTTC. Residues: CASSGDSYEQYF. Combining the CDR3 with reference TRBV18 and TRBJ2-7 gives the whole variable domain NAGVMQNPRHLVRRRGQEARLRCSPMKGHSHVYWYRQLPEEGLKFMVYLQKENIIDESGMPKERFSAEFPKEGPSILRIQQVVRGDSAAYFCASSGDSYEQYFGPGTRLTVT.

The chain couples TRBV3-1 (or the pseudogene TRBV3-2) to TRBJ1-5, with TRBD1 as a possible D gene (6 bases). Germline CDR1 LGHDT, CDR2 YNNKEL (reference sequence). The CDR3 runs to 15 residues. V shed 1 base and J shed 4 bases, with 11 bases lying between them. CDR3 sequence reads: CASSQGGTLNQPQHF. In DNA form, the CDR3 reads TGTGCCAGCAGCCAAGGAGGGACACTTAATCAGCCCCAGCATTTT.